This T cell receptor (beta chain) emerged from a study of tumor-infiltrating lymphocytes in primary liver carcinoma. Study outcomes and limitations: Bulk unsorted sampling precluded comparing CD4+ and CD8+ repertoires. The study found tumor-adjacent and tumor-blood pairs overlapped less than tumor region pairs.

Germline DNA was extracted alongside blood RNA, which was obtained from unsorted whole blood. Germline V CDR1 and CDR2: MNHNS, SASEGT. CDR3 length: 15 amino acids. Trimming cost V 1 base and J 3 bases; bases outside gene matches: 3. Many counts were recorded for this clonotype. No antigen is known for it. Priming with a constant-region primer yielded TCR beta cDNA from around 540 ng total RNA. Employing slightly modified ARM-PCR, three nested multiplex PCR rounds were run, and these gave rise to the TCR beta libraries. Researchers ran the first two PCR rounds for roughly 11 cycles each with TRBV1-TRBV30 forward primers and a C-beta reverse primer. TCRdb reprocessed the multiplex PCR reads with MiXCR, giving one entry per CDR3 protein. The repertoire holds fewer than 400,000 distinct CDR3 sequences, with 65% as singletons.

Sequenced material: peripheral blood. The receptor was derived from a man in his forties with primary liver carcinoma and hepatitis B virus infection. This chain links TRBV6-1 with TRBJ2-7; TRBD1 matches at 10 bases. CDR3 loop: CASSEGWTGGYEQYF. The CDR3 nucleotides read TGTGCCAGCAGTGAAGGGTGGACAGGGGGCTACGAGCAGTACTTC.